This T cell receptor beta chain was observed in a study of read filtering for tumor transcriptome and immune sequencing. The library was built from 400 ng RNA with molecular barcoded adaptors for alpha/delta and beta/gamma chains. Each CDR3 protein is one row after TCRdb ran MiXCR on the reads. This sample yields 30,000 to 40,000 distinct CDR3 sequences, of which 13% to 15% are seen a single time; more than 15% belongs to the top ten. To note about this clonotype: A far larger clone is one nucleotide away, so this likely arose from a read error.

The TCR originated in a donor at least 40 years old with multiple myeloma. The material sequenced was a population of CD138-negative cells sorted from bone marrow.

The CDR3 DNA reads TGTGCCAGCAGTTACCTAGAGCAGGGTGAGCAGTTCTTC. This sequence encodes CASSYLEQGEQFF. The rearrangement uses TRBV6-5 and TRBJ2-1; perhaps TRBD1 as D (5 bases). The CDR3 consists of 13 residues. Per germline, CDR1 MNHEY and CDR2 SVGAGI. V was cut by 2 bases and J by 9 bases, with 11 bases left in between.